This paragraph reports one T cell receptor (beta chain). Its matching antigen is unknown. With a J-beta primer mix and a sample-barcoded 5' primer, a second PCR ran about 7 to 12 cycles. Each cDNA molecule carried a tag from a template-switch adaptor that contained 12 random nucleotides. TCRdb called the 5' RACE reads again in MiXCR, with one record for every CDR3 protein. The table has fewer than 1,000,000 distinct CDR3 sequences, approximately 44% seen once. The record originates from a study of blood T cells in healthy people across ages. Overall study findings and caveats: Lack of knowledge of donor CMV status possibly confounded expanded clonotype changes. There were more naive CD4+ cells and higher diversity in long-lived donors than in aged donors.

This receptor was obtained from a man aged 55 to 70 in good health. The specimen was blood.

The chain's CDR3 is CATSPGTPAGNTIYF. As DNA, the CDR3 is TGTGCCACCAGCCCAGGGACGCCAGCTGGAAACACCATATATTTT. The gene calls are TRBV15 and TRBJ1-3; perhaps TRBD1 as D (5 bases). The CDR3 has 15 residues. Germline CDR1 reads LNHNV; CDR2 reads YYDKDF (reference sequence). The V and J ends lost 5 bases and 2 bases respectively, with 13 bases between them.